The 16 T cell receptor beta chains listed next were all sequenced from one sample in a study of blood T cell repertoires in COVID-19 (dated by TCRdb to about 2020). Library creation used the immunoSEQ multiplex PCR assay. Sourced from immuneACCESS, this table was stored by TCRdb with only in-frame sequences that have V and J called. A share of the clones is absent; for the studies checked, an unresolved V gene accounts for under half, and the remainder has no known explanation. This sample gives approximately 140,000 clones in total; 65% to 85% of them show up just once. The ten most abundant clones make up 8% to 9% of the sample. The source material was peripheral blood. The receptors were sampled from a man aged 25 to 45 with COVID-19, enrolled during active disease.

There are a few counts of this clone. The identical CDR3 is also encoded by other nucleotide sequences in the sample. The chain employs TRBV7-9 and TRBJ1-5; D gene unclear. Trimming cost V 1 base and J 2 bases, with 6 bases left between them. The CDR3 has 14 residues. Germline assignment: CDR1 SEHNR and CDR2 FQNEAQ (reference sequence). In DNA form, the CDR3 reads TGTGCCAGCAGCTTAGGGGCCGGCAATCAGCCCCAGCATTTT. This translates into CASSLGAGNQPQHF.

CDR3 residues: CASGPGTSWLEQYF. CDR3 coding DNA: TGCGCCAGCGGACCCGGGACTTCGTGGTTGGAGCAGTACTTC. The gene calls are TRBV5-1 and TRBJ2-7; perhaps TRBD2 as D (6 bases). CDR1 SGHRS and CDR2 YFSETQ come from the germline V gene. V lost 7 bases to trimming and J lost 7 bases, with 21 bases between them. The CDR3 runs to 14 residues.

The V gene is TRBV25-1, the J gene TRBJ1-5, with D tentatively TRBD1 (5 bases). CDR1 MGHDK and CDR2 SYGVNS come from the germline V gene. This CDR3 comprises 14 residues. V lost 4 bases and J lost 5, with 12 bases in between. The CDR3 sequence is CASSGYRSDQPQHF. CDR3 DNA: TGTGCCAGCAGTGGGTACAGGTCCGATCAGCCCCAGCATTTT.

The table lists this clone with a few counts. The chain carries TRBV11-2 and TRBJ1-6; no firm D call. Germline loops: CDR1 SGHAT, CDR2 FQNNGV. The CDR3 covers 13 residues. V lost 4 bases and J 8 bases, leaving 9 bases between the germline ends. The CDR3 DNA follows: TGTGCCAGCAGCTCGGATAGCGATTCACCCCTCCACTTT. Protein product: CASSSDSDSPLHF.

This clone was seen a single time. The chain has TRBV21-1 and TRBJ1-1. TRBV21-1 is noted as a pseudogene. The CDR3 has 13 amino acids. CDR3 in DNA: TGTGCCAGCGGCGACGGGGTGAACACTGAAGCTTTCTTT. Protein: CASGDGVNTEAFF.

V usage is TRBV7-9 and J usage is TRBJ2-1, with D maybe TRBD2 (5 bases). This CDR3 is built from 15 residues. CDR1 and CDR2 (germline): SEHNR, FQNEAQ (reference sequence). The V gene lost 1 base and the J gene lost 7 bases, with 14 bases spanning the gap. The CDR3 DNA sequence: TGTGCCAGCAGCTTAGATGCGAGGGAAAGGAATGAGCAGTTCTTC. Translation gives CASSLDARERNEQFF.

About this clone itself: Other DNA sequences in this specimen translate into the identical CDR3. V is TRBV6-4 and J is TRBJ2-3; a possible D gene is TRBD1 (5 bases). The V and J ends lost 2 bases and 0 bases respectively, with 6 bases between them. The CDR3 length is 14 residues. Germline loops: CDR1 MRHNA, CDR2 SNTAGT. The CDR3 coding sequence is TGTGCCAGCAGTGACAGGGGCAGCACAGATACGCAGTATTTT. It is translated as CASSDRGSTDTQYF.

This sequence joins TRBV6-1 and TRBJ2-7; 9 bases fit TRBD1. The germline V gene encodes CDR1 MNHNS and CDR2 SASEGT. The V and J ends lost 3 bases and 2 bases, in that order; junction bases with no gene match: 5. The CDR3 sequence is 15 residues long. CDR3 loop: CASSDDWTGAYEQYF. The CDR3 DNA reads TGTGCCAGCAGTGACGATTGGACAGGGGCCTACGAGCAGTACTTC.

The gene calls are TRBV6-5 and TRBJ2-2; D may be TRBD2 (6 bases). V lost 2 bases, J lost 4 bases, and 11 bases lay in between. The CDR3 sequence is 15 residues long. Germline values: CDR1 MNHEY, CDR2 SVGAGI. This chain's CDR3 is CASSYVSGLTGELFF. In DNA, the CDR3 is TGTGCCAGCAGTTACGTGAGCGGGCTCACCGGGGAGCTGTTTTTT.

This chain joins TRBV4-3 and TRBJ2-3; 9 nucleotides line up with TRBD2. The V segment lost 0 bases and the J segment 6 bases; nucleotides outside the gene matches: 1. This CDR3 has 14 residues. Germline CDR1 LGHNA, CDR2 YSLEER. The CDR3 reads CASSQDAGGDTQYF. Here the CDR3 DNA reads TGCGCCAGCAGCCAAGACGCGGGAGGGGATACGCAGTATTTT.

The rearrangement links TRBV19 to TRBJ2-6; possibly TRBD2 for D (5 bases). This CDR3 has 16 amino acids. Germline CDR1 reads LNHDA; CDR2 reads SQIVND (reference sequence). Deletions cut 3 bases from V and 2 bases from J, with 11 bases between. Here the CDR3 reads CASSIGEIAGANVLTF. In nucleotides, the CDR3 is TGTGCCAGTAGTATCGGGGAAATAGCTGGGGCCAACGTCCTGACTTTC.

The CDR3 coding sequence is TGTGCCAGCAGCTTGAGGATAGCGGGAGCCGGGGAGCTGTTTTTT. Translating it yields CASSLRIAGAGELFF. The chain links TRBV5-4 to TRBJ2-2; 9 bases fit TRBD2. Germline CDR1 reads SGHNT; CDR2 reads YYREEE (reference sequence). After removal of 1 base from V and 6 bases from J, the junction contained 4 bases not matched to a gene. The CDR3 consists of 15 residues.

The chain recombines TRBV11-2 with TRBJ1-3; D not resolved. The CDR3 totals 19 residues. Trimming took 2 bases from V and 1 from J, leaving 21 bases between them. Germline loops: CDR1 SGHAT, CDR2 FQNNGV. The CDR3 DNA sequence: TGTGCCAGCAGCTTAAATTTTTTTGAGGTTTCTGAGTCTGGAAACACCATATATTTT. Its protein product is CASSLNFFEVSESGNTIYF. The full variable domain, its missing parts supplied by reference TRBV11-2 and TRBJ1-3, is EAGVAQSPRYKIIEKRQSVAFWCNPISGHATLYWYQQILGQGPKLLIQFQNNGVVDDSQLPKDRFSAERLKGVDSTLKIQPAKLEDSAVYLCASSLNFFEVSESGNTIYFGEGSWLTVV.

CDR3 residues: CASSPENVRVNTEAFF. The CDR3 bases are TGTGCCAGCAGCCCGGAGAATGTCAGGGTGAACACTGAAGCTTTCTTT. The V and J genes are TRBV5-4 and TRBJ1-1; maybe TRBD1 (5 bases). CDR1 is SGHNT and CDR2 is YYREEE in the germline V gene (reference sequence). Trimming cost V 4 bases and J 0 bases, with 16 bases left between them. CDR3 length equals 16 residues.

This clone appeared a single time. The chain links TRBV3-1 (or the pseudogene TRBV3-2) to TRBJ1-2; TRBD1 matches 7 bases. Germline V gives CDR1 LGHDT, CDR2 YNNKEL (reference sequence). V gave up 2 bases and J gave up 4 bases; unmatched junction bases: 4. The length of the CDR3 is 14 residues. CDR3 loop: CASSQMTGTYGYTF. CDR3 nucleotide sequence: TGTGCCAGCAGCCAAATGACAGGGACCTATGGCTACACCTTC.

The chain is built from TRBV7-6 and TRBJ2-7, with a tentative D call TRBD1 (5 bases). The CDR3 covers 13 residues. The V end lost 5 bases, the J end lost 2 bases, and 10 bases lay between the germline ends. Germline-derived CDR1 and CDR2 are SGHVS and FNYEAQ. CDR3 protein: CASSPREPYEQYF. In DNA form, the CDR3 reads TGTGCCAGCAGCCCCAGGGAACCCTACGAGCAGTACTTC.